This entry concerns a single TCR beta chain. The antigen remains unidentified. V lost 0 bases to trimming and J lost 12 bases, with 15 bases between them. This CDR3 contains 13 residues. Germline values: CDR1 LNHNV, CDR2 YYDKDF (reference sequence). A library of TCRbeta sequences, prepared with unique molecular identifiers, was generated. TCRdb analysed the PCR reads with MiXCR anew, one entry per CDR3 protein. The table lists hundreds of thousands of distinct CDR3 sequences, over 10% of them singletons, with about 2.2% in the top ten. This specimen belongs to a study of T-cell reconstitution after alpha-beta-depleted transplantation in children. Points from the study as a whole: The study reportedly traced alpha-beta T cells about two months after transplant to several hundred expanded graft clones. Newly produced T cells mostly provided counts and TCRbeta diversity after one year, as hyperexpanded clones declined. Where some patients showed high TCRbeta diversity at day 60, it came from recipient T cells and thymic progenitors that had survived.

This sequence joins TRBV15 and TRBJ2-7; D is possibly TRBD2 (6 bases). The sequence derives from a male patient aged 10 to 17 who had a stem cell transplant for acute myeloid leukemia, so the T cells may come from the graft donor. Sequenced here: PBMCs, mostly from graft donor cells, sampled 360 days after TCRalphabeta/CD19-depleted stem cell transplant. The CDR3 is CATSRDRVGSRYF. The CDR3 nucleotides read TGTGCCACCAGCAGAGATCGCGTCGGGAGCAGGTACTTC. Full variable domain (remainder filled in from reference TRBV15 and TRBJ2-7): DAMVIQNPRYQVTQFGKPVTLSCSQTLNHNVMYWYQQKSSQAPKLLFHYYDKDFNNEADTPDNFQSRRPNTSFCFLDIRSPGLGDTAMYLCATSRDRVGSRYFGPGTRLTVT.